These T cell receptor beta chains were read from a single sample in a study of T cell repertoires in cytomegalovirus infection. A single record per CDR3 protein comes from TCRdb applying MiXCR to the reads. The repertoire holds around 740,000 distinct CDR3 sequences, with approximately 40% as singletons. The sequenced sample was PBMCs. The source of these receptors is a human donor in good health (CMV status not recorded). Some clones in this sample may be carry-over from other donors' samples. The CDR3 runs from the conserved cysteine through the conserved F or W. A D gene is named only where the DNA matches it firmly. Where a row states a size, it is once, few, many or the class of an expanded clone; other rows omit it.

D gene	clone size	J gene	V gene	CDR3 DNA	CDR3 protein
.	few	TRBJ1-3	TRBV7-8	TGTGCCAGCAGCTCTGTGCGGGGGACGGGAAACACCATATATTTT	CASSSVRGTGNTIYF
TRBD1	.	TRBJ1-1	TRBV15	TGTGCCATCGGGACAGGATCGAACACTGAAGCTTTCTTT	CAIGTGSNTEAFF
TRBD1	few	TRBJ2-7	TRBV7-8	TGTGCCAGCAGTGAATCAGGGGGACGCGGCGAGCAGTACTTC	CASSESGGRGEQYF
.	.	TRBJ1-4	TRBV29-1	TGCAGCGTTGCCGGCAGGGGTTGGGAAAAACTGTTTTTT	CSVAGRGWEKLFF
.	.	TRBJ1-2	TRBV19	TGTGCCAGTAGTATCACCGGGACGGACCCCAGCTACACCTTC	CASSITGTDPSYTF
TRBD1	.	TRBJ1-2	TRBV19	TGTGCCAGTAGGGTTCCAGGGGGCCGGTATGGCTACACCTTC	CASRVPGGRYGYTF
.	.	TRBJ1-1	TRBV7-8	TGTGCCAGCATATCCCGATCCCCGGGGGGCCAAAGGGGGAACACTGAAGCTTTCTTT	CASISRSPGGQRGNTEAFF
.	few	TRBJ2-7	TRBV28	TGTGCCAGCAGTTTACCAGGCCGGGGCAACGAGCAGTACTTC	CASSLPGRGNEQYF
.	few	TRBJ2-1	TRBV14	TGTGCCAGCAGCCAAACGGGGCGGGACCTAGGGAATGAGCAGTTCTTC	CASSQTGRDLGNEQFF
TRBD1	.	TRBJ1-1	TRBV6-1	TGTGCCAGCAGTGCGGGACAGGGGGCCTGGTACACTGAAGCTTTCTTT	CASSAGQGAWYTEAFF
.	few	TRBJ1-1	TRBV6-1	TGTGCCAGCAGTCTCACAGGGCGTAGGGCGTACACTGAAGCTTTCTTT	CASSLTGRRAYTEAFF
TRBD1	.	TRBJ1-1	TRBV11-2	TGTGCCAGCAGCTTAGATGCCGGGACAGGTCTTGGTACGGCTTTAACCAACACTGAAGCTTTCTTT	CASSLDAGTGLGTALTNTEAFF
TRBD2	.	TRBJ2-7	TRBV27	TGTGCCACCTCCCCGTCCGGGGGACTAGCGGTAAATCAGTTTTACGAGCAGTACTTC	CATSPSGGLAVNQFYEQYF
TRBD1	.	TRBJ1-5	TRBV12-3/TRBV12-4	TGTGCCAGCAGCCAAAGACAGGGGCCGGGCAATCAGCCCCAGCATTTT	CASSQRQGPGNQPQHF
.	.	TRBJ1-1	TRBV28	TGTGCCAGCAGTTTTATCGTGTTTGGGGGCAACACTGAAGCTTTCTTT	CASSFIVFGGNTEAFF
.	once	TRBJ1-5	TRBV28	TGTGCCAGCAGTTTCCTGCAGGGGCCCAGTCAGCCCCAGCATTTT	CASSFLQGPSQPQHF
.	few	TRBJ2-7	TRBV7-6	TGTGCCAGCAGCTTTAGCGCTGGCTCCTACGAGCAGTACTTC	CASSFSAGSYEQYF
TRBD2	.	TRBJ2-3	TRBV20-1	TGCAGAGCACTAGCGGGAGGGCCGCGCACAGATACGCAGTATTTT	CRALAGGPRTDTQYF
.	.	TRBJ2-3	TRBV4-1	TGCGCCAGCAGCCAAGACCTAGCAGGAAGCACAGATACGCAGTATTTT	CASSQDLAGSTDTQYF
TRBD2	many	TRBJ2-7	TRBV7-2	TGTGCCAGCAGCCCGCACCTAGCGGGAGAAACCTACGAGCAGTACTTC	CASSPHLAGETYEQYF
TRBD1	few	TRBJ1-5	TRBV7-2	TGTGCCAGCAGCTTAGGAGGAGGGGGCGGGGATCAGCCCCAGCATTTT	CASSLGGGGGDQPQHF
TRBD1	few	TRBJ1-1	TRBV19	TGTGCCAGTACCTTCGGACAGGGGAACACTGAAGCTTTCTTT	CASTFGQGNTEAFF
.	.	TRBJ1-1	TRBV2	TGTGCCAGCAGTGACCGTGCCAGTGGGGATGGAGAAGCTTTCTTT	CASSDRASGDGEAFF